The 10 T cell receptor beta chains given below trace back to one sample, sequenced in a study of shared clonotypes between healthy human individuals. TCRdb's copy holds only in-frame clones and misses some; the assay was immunoSEQ multiplex PCR. The sample has roughly 2.6 million clones, around 90% seen once. Source material: naive CD4+ T cells sorted from blood. The sample's subset: CD45RA+ positively selected. Receptors originate from a man aged 18-30 years in good health.

The V and J genes are TRBV19 and TRBJ2-7; no clear D. Germline V CDR1 and CDR2: LNHDA, SQIVND (reference sequence). Trimming pared 5 bases from V and 0 bases from J, leaving 11 bases between. The CDR3 covers 14 residues. The CDR3 sequence: CASSPQGTSYEQYF. The CDR3 DNA follows: TGTGCCAGTAGTCCCCAAGGCACCTCCTACGAGCAGTACTTC. Filled out from reference TRBV19 and TRBJ2-7, the complete variable domain reads DGGITQSPKYLFRKEGQNVTLSCEQNLNHDAMYWYRQDPGQGLRLIYYSQIVNDFQKGDIAEGYSVSREKKESFPLTVTSAQKNPTAFYLCASSPQGTSYEQYFGPGTRLTVT.

This clone was seen more than once but under ten times. The chain has TRBV7-2 and TRBJ2-7, with D perhaps matching TRBD2 (6 bases). The CDR3 is 15 residues long. CDR1 and CDR2 (germline): SGHTA, FQGNSA. Between the trimmed V and J ends, which lost 3 bases and 0 bases, there was a span of 12 bases. This CDR3 reads CASSLAGINSYEQYF. CDR3 coding DNA: TGTGCCAGCAGCTTGGCGGGGATTAACTCCTACGAGCAGTACTTC.

The rearrangement joins TRBV19 to TRBJ1-6, with a tentative D call TRBD1 (5 bases). Germline V gene sequence: CDR1 LNHDA, CDR2 SQIVND (reference sequence). The V gene lost 4 bases and the J gene lost 7 bases, with 8 bases spanning the gap. This CDR3 contains 13 residues. CDR3 sequence (DNA): TGTGCCAGTAGTACTCGACAGAATTCACCCCTCCACTTT. Amino acids: CASSTRQNSPLHF. Full variable domain (remainder filled in from reference TRBV19 and TRBJ1-6): DGGITQSPKYLFRKEGQNVTLSCEQNLNHDAMYWYRQDPGQGLRLIYYSQIVNDFQKGDIAEGYSVSREKKESFPLTVTSAQKNPTAFYLCASSTRQNSPLHFGNGTRLTVT.

The rearrangement links TRBV18 to TRBJ2-7; D possibly corresponds to TRBD2 (5 bases). Germline loops: CDR1 KGHSH, CDR2 LQKENI. The CDR3 consists of 13 residues. With 5 bases removed from V and 2 bases from J, the gap between germline ends came to 10 bases. The CDR3 region has the DNA TGTGCCAGCTCAGTAACGGGAACCTACGAGCAGTACTTC. Translated: CASSVTGTYEQYF.

This CDR3 is CASSQAEATSGGYNEQFF. CDR3 nucleotides: TGCGCCAGCAGCCAAGCGGAGGCGACTAGCGGGGGGTACAATGAGCAGTTCTTC. J is TRBJ2-1 and V is TRBV4-1, with TRBD2 identical over 13 bases. CDR1 is MGHRA, CDR2 YSYEKL, per germline. There are 18 residues in the CDR3. V trimming: 1 base; J trimming: 4 bases; junction bases outside the gene matches: 7.

The chain joins TRBV19 to TRBJ2-4, with a tentative D call TRBD1 (6 bases). Germline CDR1 LNHDA, CDR2 SQIVND (reference sequence). The CDR3 has 20 residues. V lost 0 bases to trimming and J lost 2 bases, with 23 bases between them. This CDR3 is CASSIEVVGASISTKNIQYF. CDR3 bases: TGTGCCAGTAGTATAGAGGTAGTGGGGGCTAGCATTTCGACCAAAAACATTCAGTACTTC.

The chain carries TRBV9 and TRBJ2-5, with TRBD2 as a possible D gene (6 bases). This CDR3 region has 15 residues. V lost 4 bases and J 5 bases, leaving 18 bases between the germline ends. CDR1 and CDR2 from the germline V gene are SGDLS and YYNGEE. CDR3 in DNA: TGTGCCAGCAGCCCATACGGACTACGCCGGGAGACCCAGTACTTC. Its protein product is CASSPYGLRRETQYF.

This clone came up once. The chain has TRBV9 and TRBJ2-7; D is undetermined. This CDR3 comprises 15 residues. CDR1 and CDR2 (germline): SGDLS, YYNGEE. Deletions cut 0 bases from V and 2 bases from J, with 12 bases between. CDR3 coding DNA: TGTGCCAGCAGCGTAGGGGCCGTACAAACCTACGAGCAGTACTTC. Its protein product is CASSVGAVQTYEQYF. Drawing the rest from reference TRBV9 and TRBJ2-7, the complete variable domain is DSGVTQTPKHLITATGQRVTLRCSPRSGDLSVYWYQQSLDQGLQFLIQYYNGEERAKGNILERFSAQQFPDLHSELNLSSLELGDSALYFCASSVGAVQTYEQYFGPGTRLTVT.

The chain combines TRBV6-7 with TRBJ1-1; D is perhaps TRBD1 (5 bases). TRBV6-7 is reported as an ORF; its role is uncertain. The V end was cut by 2 bases, the J end by 4 bases, with 11 bases between. The CDR3 extends over 14 amino acids. The CDR3 spells CASSYGREPTEAFF. The CDR3 region has the DNA TGTGCCAGCAGTTACGGCAGGGAACCCACTGAAGCTTTCTTT.

The chain combines TRBV5-4 with TRBJ1-2; D is ambiguous. Germline V gives CDR1 SGHNT, CDR2 YYREEE (reference sequence). The V end lost 1 base, the J end lost 4 bases, and 14 bases lay between the germline ends. The CDR3 runs 15 residues. The CDR3 nucleotides read TGTGCCAGCAGCTTGATCCAGGTTCCGCTCTATGGCTACACCTTC. Residues: CASSLIQVPLYGYTF. Complete variable domain (other parts from reference TRBV5-4 and TRBJ1-2): ETGVTQSPTHLIKTRGQQVTLRCSSQSGHNTVSWYQQALGQGPQFIFQYYREEENGRGNFPPRFSGLQFPNYSSELNVNALELDDSALYLCASSLIQVPLYGYTFGSGTRLTVV.